This TCR beta chain emerged from a study of shared clonotypes between healthy human individuals. Germline-derived CDR1 and CDR2 are SNHLY and FYNNEI. The V and J ends lost 4 bases and 6 bases respectively, with 12 bases between them. This CDR3 region has 14 residues. Here immunoSEQ multiplex PCR was the method, and the copy in TCRdb shows in-frame clones only, minus some. This sample yields approximately 120,000 clones, of which around 68% are seen a single time; roughly a quarter belongs to the top ten. The rearrangement links TRBV2 to TRBJ2-2; weak D call: TRBD1 (6 bases). Sequencing was carried out using memory CD8+ T cells sorted from blood. The sample's subset: CD45RO+ cells pooled with CCR7-negative TemRA cells. The receptor was isolated from a woman aged 25-40 years in good health. In DNA, the CDR3 is TGTGCCAGCAGTGGCCAGGGGATCGCCGGGGAGCTGTTTTTT. Translation gives CASSGQGIAGELFF.